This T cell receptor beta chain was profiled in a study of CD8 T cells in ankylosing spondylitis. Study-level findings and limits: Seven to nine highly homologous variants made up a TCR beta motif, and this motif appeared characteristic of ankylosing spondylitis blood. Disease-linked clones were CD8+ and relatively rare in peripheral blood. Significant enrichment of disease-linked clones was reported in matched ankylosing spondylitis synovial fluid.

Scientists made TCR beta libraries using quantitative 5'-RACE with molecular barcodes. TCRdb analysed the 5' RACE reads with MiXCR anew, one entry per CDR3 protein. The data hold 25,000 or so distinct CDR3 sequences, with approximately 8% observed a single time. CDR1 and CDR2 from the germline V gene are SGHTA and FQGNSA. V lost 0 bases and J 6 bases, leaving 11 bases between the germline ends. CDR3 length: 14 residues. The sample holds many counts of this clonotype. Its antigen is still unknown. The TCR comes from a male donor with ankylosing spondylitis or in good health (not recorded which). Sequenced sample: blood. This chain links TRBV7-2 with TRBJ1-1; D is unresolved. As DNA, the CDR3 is TGTGCCAGCAGCTTAGCGTCTCTATTCCCTGAAGCTTTCTTT. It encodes CASSLASLFPEAFF. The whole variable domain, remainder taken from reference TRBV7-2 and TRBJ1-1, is GAGVSQSPSNKVTEKGKDVELRCDPISGHTALYWYRQSLGQGLEFLIYFQGNSAPDKSGLPSDRFSAERTGGSVSTLTIQRTQQEDSAVYLCASSLASLFPEAFFGQGTRLTVV.